This T cell receptor (beta chain) was profiled in a study of blood T cell repertoires in COVID-19. About the study: The United States, Italy and Spain were the sources of the acute and convalescent COVID-19 samples. T cells, B-cell-depleted T cells, or PBMCs provided the cDNA or gDNA that served as material.

Authors' processing steps: Scientists estimated how many nucleated cells there were by amplifying reference gene primers. Method: immunoSEQ multiplex PCR; TCRdb's copy keeps in-frame clones and lacks some. Clone size and the V and J calls come from that table; the DNA yielded D and trimming. The table records 110,000 to 150,000 clones, 65% to 80% of them present only once. What was sequenced was peripheral blood. The receptor comes from a man aged 55 to 70 with acute or convalescent COVID-19.

The CDR3 nucleotides read TGTGCCAGCAGCCAAGATCAAGGACTAGGAAACACCCAGTACTTC. This gives the protein CASSQDQGLGNTQYF. The V and J genes are TRBV3-1 (or the pseudogene TRBV3-2) and TRBJ2-5, with 7 nucleotides matching TRBD2. Germline CDR1 LGHDT, CDR2 YNNKEL (reference sequence). With V trimmed by 0 bases and J by 8 bases, 9 bases remained unmatched. This CDR3 is built from 15 residues.